One and the same sample provided the 25 T cell receptor beta chains below, sequenced in a study of T cells in Graves' hyperthyroidism and ophthalmopathy. Amplified TCR beta CDR3 regions derived from RNA transcripts. A set of HTBI primers served as the primers for a first-round RT-PCR of the TCR CDR3. TCRdb ran MiXCR on the multiplex PCR reads and lists one entry per CDR3 protein. The profile covers some 200,000 distinct CDR3 sequences, with approximately 16% appearing a single time and roughly 49% taken by the ten largest. Sequences were obtained from blood. The receptors derive from a woman aged 45-65 years with Graves' hyperthyroidism.

The sample holds a few counts of this clonotype. The chain combines TRBV7-9 with TRBJ2-2; D possibly corresponds to TRBD2 (6 bases). With 2 bases removed from V and 4 bases from J, the gap between germline ends came to 20 bases. The CDR3 loop spans 18 amino acids. The V gene's germline CDR1 is SEHNR and CDR2 FQNEAQ (reference sequence). The CDR3 bases are TGTGCCAGCAGCTTAACCCATCTTGCGACGGGGGTCACCGGGGAGCTGTTTTTT. Amino acids: CASSLTHLATGVTGELFF.

This clonotype appeared many times. V and J are TRBV7-6 and TRBJ2-5; 10 nucleotides match TRBD1. This CDR3 has 20 residues. V gave up 3 bases and J gave up 3 bases; unmatched junction bases: 19. The germline V gene encodes CDR1 SGHVS and CDR2 FNYEAQ. This chain's CDR3 is CASSFEKVRTGGTWKETQYF. As DNA, the CDR3 is TGTGCCAGCAGCTTCGAGAAAGTAAGGACAGGGGGAACGTGGAAAGAGACCCAGTACTTC.

This clonotype occurred many times. The chain combines TRBV2 with TRBJ1-2; the D is unclear. The CDR3 length is 15 residues. Trimming left V 2 bases short and J 1 base short, with 11 bases between. CDR1 and CDR2 from the germline V gene are SNHLY and FYNNEI. The CDR3 sequence: CASSEFRVRNYGYTF. The CDR3 DNA reads as TGTGCCAGCAGTGAATTCAGAGTTCGTAACTATGGCTACACCTTC.

This clonotype occurred many times. V and J are TRBV10-2 and TRBJ1-1; tentatively, D is TRBD1 (5 bases). The germline V gene encodes CDR1 WSHSY and CDR2 SAAADI. This CDR3 spans 15 amino acids. V was clipped by 4 bases and J by 4 bases, with 16 bases between them. The CDR3 here is CASSGGAGTGTEAFF. As DNA, the CDR3 is TGCGCCAGCAGTGGAGGGGCGGGTACGGGCACTGAAGCTTTCTTT.

This clonotype was seen repeatedly, ten times or more. This chain uses TRBV30 with TRBJ2-2, with D unresolved. V was trimmed by 6 bases and J by 5 bases, leaving 19 bases between them. CDR3 size: 15 residues. Germline V gives CDR1 GTSNPN, CDR2 SVGIG (reference sequence). CDR3 loop: CACASLIDFTGELFF. DNA for the CDR3: TGTGCCTGCGCCTCCTTAATAGATTTTACCGGGGAGCTGTTTTTT.

The chain uses TRBV2 and TRBJ2-1; 7 bases line up with TRBD2. Germline lookup yields CDR1 SNHLY and CDR2 FYNNEI. Unmatched junction bases numbered 7, after V lost 6 bases and J lost 2 bases. The CDR3 runs to 15 residues. The CDR3 is CASSPSGDAYNEQFF. The CDR3, as DNA: TGTGCCAGCAGCCCTAGCGGAGACGCCTACAATGAGCAGTTCTTC.

Ten or more counts support this clonotype. The chain recombines TRBV28 with TRBJ2-2, with a tentative D call TRBD1 (5 bases). V gave up 5 bases and J gave up 5 bases, with 15 bases separating them. Germline V CDR1 and CDR2: MDHEN, SYDVKM. This CDR3 is 15 amino acids long. The CDR3 DNA sequence: TGTGCCAGCAGTCCGGCAGGGAACCCAACCGGGGAGCTGTTTTTT. This sequence encodes CASSPAGNPTGELFF.

This clonotype was seen repeatedly, ten times or more. This chain joins TRBV12-3 or TRBV12-4 and TRBJ2-3, with 9 bases identical to TRBD2. CDR3 size: 20 residues. The junction had 14 bases not matched to a gene; V was cut back by 1 base and J by 0 bases. The CDR3 bases are TGTGCCAGCAGTTTAGTGCTTAGCGGGAGCAGTTCATCTAGCACAGATACGCAGTATTTT. Amino acids: CASSLVLSGSSSSSTDTQYF.

This clonotype was counted a few times. The chain combines TRBV2 with TRBJ2-3; 8 bases are shared with TRBD2. The CDR3 runs to 16 residues. V lost 0 bases and J lost 1; bases outside the gene matches: 3. The germline V gene has CDR1 SNHLY and CDR2 FYNNEI. DNA of the CDR3: TGTGCCAGCAGTGAAGCGCGAGCGGGAGGCACAGATACGCAGTATTTT. Encoded protein: CASSEARAGGTDTQYF. Full variable domain (outside the CDR3, taken from reference TRBV2 and TRBJ2-3): EPEVTQTPSHQVTQMGQEVILRCVPISNHLYFYWYRQILGQKVEFLVSFYNNEISEKSEIFDDQFSVERPDGSNFTLKIRSTKLEDSAMYFCASSEARAGGTDTQYFGPGTRLTVL.

This clonotype turned up a few times. This chain connects TRBV7-3 to TRBJ2-3; possible D gene TRBD2, 6 bases. The CDR3 length is 13 residues. Germline V gene data show CDR1 as SGHTA and CDR2 as FQGTGA. V was shortened by 1 base and J by 6 bases, with 8 bases between the two germline ends. CDR3 residues: CASSLKRGDTQYF. Written as DNA, the CDR3 is TGTGCCAGCAGCTTAAAACGGGGGGATACGCAGTATTTT. The full variable domain, its missing parts supplied by reference TRBV7-3 and TRBJ2-3, is GAGVSQTPSNKVTEKGKYVELRCDPISGHTALYWYRQSLGQGPEFLIYFQGTGAADDSGLPNDRFFAVRPEGSVSTLKIQRTERGDSAVYLCASSLKRGDTQYFGPGTRLTVL.

Regarding this clonotype: This may come from a read error, since a much larger clone is one base off. J is TRBJ2-1 and V is TRBV20-1; 11 nucleotides line up with TRBD2. The last part of the DNA fits TRBJ2-7 better; the J call may be wrong. Germline V CDR1 and CDR2: DFQATT, SNEGSKA (reference sequence). The CDR3 contains 16 residues. The CDR3, as DNA: TGCAGTGCTAAATCTCTGGGACTAGCGGAATACAATGAGCAGTACTTC. Translating it yields CSAKSLGLAEYNEQYF.

This clonotype was picked up many times. This chain uses TRBV3-1 with TRBJ2-7; TRBD2 aligns across 13 bases. The CDR3 runs 15 residues. The germline CDR1 and CDR2 sequences are LGHDT and YNNKEL (reference sequence). V lost 2 bases to trimming and J lost 5 bases; unmatched junction nucleotides: 3. CDR3 residues: CASSQRTSGSHEQYF. The DNA of the CDR3 is TGTGCCAGCAGCCAACGGACTAGCGGGAGCCACGAGCAGTACTTC.

V usage is TRBV4-1 and J usage is TRBJ2-7, with 8 bases fitting TRBD1. The CDR3 covers 14 residues. Germline V gene data show CDR1 as MGHRA and CDR2 as YSYEKL. V lost 4 bases to trimming and J lost 0 bases; unmatched junction nucleotides: 2. The CDR3 DNA reads TGCGCCAGCAGCCTGGGACAGGCCTCCTACGAGCAGTACTTC. The encoded protein is CASSLGQASYEQYF.

The chain is built from TRBV5-1 and TRBJ2-7; 10 bases are shared with TRBD1. Trimming cost V 9 bases and J 1 base; bases outside gene matches: 7. This CDR3 has 14 amino acids. The germline V gene has CDR1 SGHRS and CDR2 YFSETQ. This CDR3 is CAIGQGVKSYEQYF. The CDR3 DNA reads TGCGCCATCGGACAGGGGGTCAAGTCCTACGAGCAGTACTTC.

This clonotype has more than one count but fewer than ten. The rearrangement joins TRBV3-1 to TRBJ2-1; 14 nucleotides line up with TRBD2. J gave up 14 bases and V 6 bases, and 12 bases lay outside the gene matches. The CDR3 sequence is 15 residues long. CDR1 and CDR2 from the germline V gene are LGHDT and YNNKEL (reference sequence). CDR3 nucleotides: TGTGCCAGCAGTCCCGGGACTAGCGGGAGTACTGGCAAGTTCTTC. Amino acids: CASSPGTSGSTGKFF.

This clonotype has more than one count but fewer than ten. The V gene is TRBV10-3, the J gene TRBJ2-5; 11 bases are a match to TRBD1. CDR3 length: 16 amino acids. V lost 6 bases, J lost 1 base, and 7 bases stayed unmatched. From germline, CDR1 is ENHRY and CDR2 SYGVKD. CDR3 sequence: CAISLGTGGIQETQYF. CDR3 coding DNA: TGTGCCATCAGCCTCGGGACAGGGGGAATCCAAGAGACCCAGTACTTC.

This clonotype has a count of ten or more. The gene calls are TRBV5-1 and TRBJ2-3; 16 positions agree with TRBD2. CDR3 length: 18 amino acids. J lost 1 base, V lost 4 bases, and 6 bases had no gene match. The germline CDR1 and CDR2 sequences are SGHRS and YFSETQ. CDR3 amino acids: CASSKGTSGRVGTDTQYF. In DNA, the CDR3 is TGCGCCAGCAGCAAGGGGACTAGCGGGAGGGTCGGCACAGATACGCAGTATTTT.

Concerning this clonotype itself: The junction departs from germline at one end; a sequencing error may be responsible. The chain combines TRBV11-2 with TRBJ2-7, with 8 nucleotides matching TRBD2. The CDR3 has 15 amino acids. Germline V gives CDR1 SGHAT, CDR2 FQNNGV. The chain's CDR3 is CASSPVTSGLEERSF. In nucleotides, the CDR3 is TGTGCCAGCAGCCCCGTAACTAGCGGACTTGAAGAGCGGAGCTTC.

This clonotype was seen at least ten times. The chain uses TRBV5-1 and TRBJ2-7; perhaps TRBD1 as D (6 bases). Germline-derived CDR1 and CDR2 are SGHRS and YFSETQ. Trimming cost V 0 bases and J 1 base, with 11 bases left between them. The CDR3 spans 15 residues. This CDR3 reads CASSLDGTPSYEQYF. CDR3 bases: TGCGCCAGCAGCTTGGATGGGACACCGTCCTACGAGCAGTACTTC.

The chain uses TRBV30 and TRBJ2-3; maybe TRBD1 (5 bases). The germline CDR1 and CDR2 sequences are GTSNPN and SVGIG (reference sequence). The CDR3 loop spans 14 amino acids. The V end lost 0 bases, the J end lost 2 bases, and 9 bases lay between the germline ends. This chain's CDR3 is CAWSVRGTTDTQYF. In DNA form, the CDR3 reads TGTGCCTGGAGTGTAAGGGGAACCACAGATACGCAGTATTTT.

This clonotype was counted many times. This sequence joins TRBV20-1 and TRBJ2-1; TRBD2 matches at 13 bases. Germline lookup yields CDR1 DFQATT and CDR2 SNEGSKA (reference sequence). The CDR3 extends over 15 amino acids. The J segment lost 9 bases and the V segment lost 2 bases, leaving 7 bases of the junction unmatched. The chain's CDR3 is CSARSGTSGIGEQFF. The CDR3 nucleotides are TGCAGTGCTAGATCCGGGACTAGCGGGATTGGTGAGCAGTTCTTC.

The sample holds many counts of this clonotype. The gene calls are TRBV18 and TRBJ1-1; 7 nucleotides agree with TRBD1. CDR1 and CDR2 (germline): KGHSH, LQKENI. Unmatched junction bases numbered 11, after V lost 6 bases and J lost 1 base. The CDR3 consists of 16 residues. CDR3 region: CASSRGTAATNTEAFF. The CDR3 DNA reads TGTGCCAGCTCCCGAGGGACAGCGGCCACGAACACTGAAGCTTTCTTT. The variable domain in full, completed from reference TRBV18 and TRBJ1-1, reads NAGVMQNPRHLVRRRGQEARLRCSPMKGHSHVYWYRQLPEEGLKFMVYLQKENIIDESGMPKERFSAEFPKEGPSILRIQQVVRGDSAAYFCASSRGTAATNTEAFFGQGTRLTVV.

Here the CDR3 DNA reads TGTGCCAGCAGCTTAGTTGCAACAGGGGGTCTAGGACCCCTCCACTTT. Amino acid sequence: CASSLVATGGLGPLHF. The rearrangement uses TRBV7-2 and TRBJ1-6, with 8 bases identical to TRBD1. J gave up 12 bases and V 1 base, and 11 bases lay outside the gene matches. CDR1 is SGHTA and CDR2 is FQGNSA in the germline V gene. This CDR3 has 16 amino acids.

This clonotype appeared many times. This chain uses TRBV11-2 with TRBJ2-5; D is unclear. This CDR3 contains 12 residues. The V gene's germline CDR1 is SGHAT and CDR2 FQNNGV. V lost 5 bases and J 5 bases, leaving 9 bases between the germline ends. The CDR3 nucleotides are TGTGCCAGCAGCATCCGCTGGGAGACCCAGTACTTC. This codes for CASSIRWETQYF.

The rearrangement links TRBV5-1 to TRBJ2-3, with D perhaps TRBD2 (6 bases). Germline-derived CDR1 and CDR2 are SGHRS and YFSETQ. The CDR3 consists of 15 residues. Trimming shortened V by 5 bases and J by 4 bases, and 17 bases separated the two germline ends. The CDR3 DNA reads as TGCGCCAGCAGACCTCTAGCGCTGGTTGCAGATACGCAGTATTTT. It specifies CASRPLALVADTQYF. The entire variable domain, with the rest obtained from reference TRBV5-1 and TRBJ2-3, is as follows: KAGVTQTPRYLIKTRGQQVTLSCSPISGHRSVSWYQQTPGQGLQFLFEYFSETQRNKGNFPGRFSGRQFSNSRSEMNVSTLELGDSALYLCASRPLALVADTQYFGPGTRLTVL.